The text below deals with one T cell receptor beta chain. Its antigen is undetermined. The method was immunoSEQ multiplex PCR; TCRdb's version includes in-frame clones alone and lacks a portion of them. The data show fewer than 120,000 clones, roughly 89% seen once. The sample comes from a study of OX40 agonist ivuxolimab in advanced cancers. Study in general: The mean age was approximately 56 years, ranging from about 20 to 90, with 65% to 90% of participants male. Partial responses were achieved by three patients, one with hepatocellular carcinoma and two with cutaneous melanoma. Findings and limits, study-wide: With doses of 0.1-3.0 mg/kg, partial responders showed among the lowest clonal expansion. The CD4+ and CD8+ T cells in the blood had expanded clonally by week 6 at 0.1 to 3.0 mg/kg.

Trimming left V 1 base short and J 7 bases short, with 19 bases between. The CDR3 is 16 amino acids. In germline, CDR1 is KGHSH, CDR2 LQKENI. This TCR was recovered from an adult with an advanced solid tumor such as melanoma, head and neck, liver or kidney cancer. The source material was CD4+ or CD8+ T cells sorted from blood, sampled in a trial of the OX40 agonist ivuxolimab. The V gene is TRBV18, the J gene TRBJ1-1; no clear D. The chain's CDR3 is CASSPLPLDGSLEAFF. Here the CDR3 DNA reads TGTGCCAGCTCACCACTCCCCCTGGACGGATCCCTTGAAGCTTTCTTT.